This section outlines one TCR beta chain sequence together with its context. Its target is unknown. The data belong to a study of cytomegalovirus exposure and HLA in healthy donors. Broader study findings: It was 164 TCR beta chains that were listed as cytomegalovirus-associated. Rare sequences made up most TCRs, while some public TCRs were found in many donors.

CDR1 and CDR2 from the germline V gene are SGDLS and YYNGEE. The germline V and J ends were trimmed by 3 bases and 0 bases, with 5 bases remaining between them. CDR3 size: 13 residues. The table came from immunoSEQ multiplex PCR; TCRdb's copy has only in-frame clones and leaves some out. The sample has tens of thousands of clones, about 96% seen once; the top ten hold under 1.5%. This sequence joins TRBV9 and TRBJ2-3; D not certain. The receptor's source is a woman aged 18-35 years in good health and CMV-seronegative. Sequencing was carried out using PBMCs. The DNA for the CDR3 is TGTGCCAGCAGCGCCCCTAGCACAGATACGCAGTATTTT. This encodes CASSAPSTDTQYF.